This TCR beta chain was captured in a study of blood T cell repertoires in COVID-19. Turning to the study itself: From T cells, B-cell-depleted T cells, or PBMCs came the material, which was cDNA or gDNA.

This table comes from immunoSEQ multiplex PCR, and its TCRdb copy is limited to in-frame clones, with some not included. The table includes around 29,000 clones, 70% to 90% detected once. Trimming removed 6 bases from V and 6 bases from J, with 14 bases in between. The CDR3 is 14 amino acids. Specimen: peripheral blood. The TCR originated in a human donor in a cohort sampled during active COVID-19. V usage is TRBV23-1 and J usage is TRBJ1-4; TRBD1 is a possible D gene (6 bases). TRBV23-1 has ORF status, its function being uncertain. This CDR3 is CASRGSGGHEKLFF. DNA for the CDR3: TGCGCCAGCAGGGGATCGGGGGGCCATGAAAAACTGTTTTTT.